This T cell receptor beta chain is drawn from a study of shared clonotypes between healthy human individuals. Study outcomes and limitations: In this cohort, only blood was sampled, and tissue repertoires likely differ. Among non-shared clonotypes, generation probabilities were lower than among those shared by all four donors. About 5% of naive CD4 clonotypes were common to a few donors. Researchers found naive subsets generally carried larger estimated richness than memory subsets.

Remarks on this clone: Its antigen is still unknown.

The CDR3 is 18 residues long. V was pared by 1 base and J by 3 bases, with 12 bases of the junction left unmatched. The V gene's germline CDR1 is SGHAT and CDR2 FQNNGV. Naive CD8 isolation took CD45RO-negative cells positively selected for CCR7 and excluded terminally differentiated effector memory CD45RA+ cells. The assay was immunoSEQ multiplex PCR, and TCRdb's table has in-frame clones only and misses some. The sample contains about 2.1 million clones, 93% of which appear only once. The sequence was collected from a man younger than 30 in good health. Some clones in this sample may be carry-over from other donors' samples. Sample: naive CD8+ T cells from PBMCs. The rearrangement uses TRBV11-2 and TRBJ1-2; TRBD1 matches 9 bases. This chain's CDR3 is CASSLGRGQGPAYYGYTF. Written as DNA, the CDR3 is TGTGCCAGCAGCTTAGGGCGGGGACAGGGTCCGGCGTACTATGGCTACACCTTC.